The clone carrying this T cell receptor (beta chain) was counted many times. Its antigen is not identified. iRepertoire HTBI primers and Arm-PCR of CDR3 regions built TCR beta libraries. TCRdb re-derived calls from the multiplex PCR reads in MiXCR, one entry per CDR3 protein. The table has 400,000 to 500,000 distinct CDR3 sequences, roughly 15% seen once. CDR1 is DFQATT and CDR2 is SNEGSKA in the germline V gene (reference sequence). The CDR3 has 13 amino acids. Trimming stripped 4 bases from V and 0 bases from J, with 9 bases between. This sample was taken from a study of regulatory T cells in long-lasting Graves disease. Time point indicated: newly diagnosed GD, antithyroid drugs for less than 3 months. PBMC RNA was the source of the TCR library. Study-wide results and caveats: Persistent disease was characterized by preferential usage of TRBV28, TRBJ1-2 and TRBJ2-5.

These records were also assigned to another study, of T cells in Graves' hyperthyroidism and ophthalmopathy.

The source of this sequence is a middle-aged woman with Graves disease. V is TRBV20-1 and J is TRBJ1-1; D is possibly TRBD1 (5 bases). The source was peripheral blood mononuclear cells (PBMCs), collected at new diagnosis, from a patient treated with antithyroid drugs. DNA for the CDR3: TGCAGTGCTACGGCGGGGGTGAACACTGAAGCTTTCTTT. As protein: CSATAGVNTEAFF.